This T cell receptor (beta chain) was recorded in a study of control samples from healthy donors and cancer patients. CDR1 and CDR2 (germline): LGHDT, YNNKEL (reference sequence). Trimming cost V 5 bases and J 0 bases, with 5 bases left between them. The length of the CDR3 is 13 residues. Sequencing used immunoSEQ multiplex PCR; TCRdb keeps in-frame clones, though not all of them. The profile shows about 130,000 clones, 80% to 95% of them singletons. The TCR sequence derives from a woman aged 45-60 years in good health. The rearrangement uses TRBV3-1 (or the pseudogene TRBV3-2) and TRBJ1-5; D not resolved. The sequencing input was blood. In DNA, the CDR3 is TGTGCCAGCAGCTCCTATAGCAATCAGCCCCAGCATTTT. Its translation is CASSSYSNQPQHF.